The present T cell receptor beta chain was sequenced within a study of blood T cell repertoires in COVID-19. Study-wide context: The United States, Italy and Spain provided the acute and convalescent COVID-19 samples. Sources were T cells, B-cell-depleted T cells, or PBMCs; the material itself was cDNA or gDNA.

The J segment lost 0 bases and the V segment lost 0 bases, leaving 5 bases of the junction unmatched. This CDR3 region has 17 residues. Looked up from germline, CDR1 is SGHTA and CDR2 is FQGNSA. As processed by the authors: It was from reference gene primer amplification that nucleated cell counts were estimated. Generated by immunoSEQ multiplex PCR, the TCRdb table keeps only in-frame clones and is missing some. V, J and clone size are those of that table, while D and trimming were read from the DNA. The sample holds some 50,000 clones, 80% to 90% seen once. The receptor's source is a human donor in a cohort sampled during active COVID-19. Material for sequencing was peripheral blood. The chain uses TRBV7-2 and TRBJ2-1; 7 bases are shared with TRBD1. The DNA for the CDR3 is TGTGCCAGCAGCTTAGCTTCGGCAGGGGGCTCCTACAATGAGCAGTTCTTC. Its translation: CASSLASAGGSYNEQFF.